This T cell receptor beta chain is drawn from a study of blood T cell repertoires in COVID-19. CDR3 length equals 18 residues. Germline lookup yields CDR1 SGHKS and CDR2 YYEKEE (reference sequence). J lost 6 bases, V lost 0 bases, and 13 bases had no gene match. Using immunoSEQ multiplex PCR, the repertoire was profiled, and TCRdb retains in-frame clones only, with some absent. This table holds 170,000 or so clones, roughly 84% found once. What was sequenced was peripheral blood. The chain carries TRBV5-5 and TRBJ2-2, with 8 bases fitting TRBD2. The origin of this receptor is a man younger than 30 with active or convalescent COVID-19. The CDR3 is CASSLAWRGVLGSGELFF. DNA of the CDR3: TGTGCCAGCAGCTTGGCCTGGCGGGGGGTTCTCGGGTCCGGGGAGCTGTTTTTT.